The 21 T cell receptor beta chains in this list originate from one sample, sequenced in a study of blood T cell repertoires in COVID-19. Libraries were prepared by immunoSEQ multiplex PCR; TCRdb keeps only in-frame clonotypes and omits some of them. The table records more than 150,000 clones, approximately 86% of them present only once. What was sequenced was peripheral blood. The receptors stem from a man aged 40-55 years with active or convalescent COVID-19.

The gene calls are TRBV18 and TRBJ1-2; TRBD1 aligns across 10 bases. The CDR3 loop spans 16 amino acids. Looked up from germline, CDR1 is KGHSH and CDR2 is LQKENI. With V trimmed by 3 bases and J by 0 bases, 4 bases remained unmatched. The CDR3: CASSPGTGVSNYGYTF. In DNA form, the CDR3 reads TGTGCCAGCTCACCTGGGACAGGGGTTTCTAACTATGGCTACACCTTC.

V is TRBV12-5 and J is TRBJ2-2; 7 nucleotides agree with TRBD1. V lost 3 bases to trimming and J lost 6 bases; unmatched junction nucleotides: 16. The CDR3 consists of 18 residues. Germline CDR1 is LGHNT and CDR2 is FRNRAP. The chain's CDR3 is CASGFRLSGQFGSGELFF. The CDR3 DNA sequence: TGTGCTAGTGGTTTTCGGTTGTCGGGACAGTTCGGTTCCGGGGAGCTGTTTTTT.

V usage is TRBV6-5 and J usage is TRBJ2-5; TRBD1 matches 8 bases. The CDR3 has 13 amino acids. Losses at the gene ends were 6 bases for V and 5 bases for J; bases not matched to a gene: 5. Germline CDR1 is MNHEY and CDR2 is SVGAGI. CDR3 in amino acids: CASSNNRGETQYF. The CDR3 DNA is TGTGCCAGCAGCAATAACAGGGGGGAGACCCAGTACTTC.

The chain joins TRBV6-5 to TRBJ2-7; perhaps TRBD2 as D (7 bases). The ends were cut back, 0 bases at V and 3 bases at J, with 12 bases in the middle. From germline, CDR1 is MNHEY and CDR2 SVGAGI. The CDR3 extends over 15 amino acids. The CDR3 sequence is CASSYSKRGGYEQYF. As DNA, the CDR3 is TGTGCCAGCAGTTACTCGAAGAGGGGGGGCTACGAGCAGTACTTC.

The chain is built from TRBV19 and TRBJ2-5; the D gene is possibly TRBD1 (6 bases). The V end was cut by 5 bases, the J end by 5 bases, with 12 bases between. This CDR3 region has 13 residues. CDR1 and CDR2 (germline): LNHDA, SQIVND (reference sequence). The CDR3 nucleotides are TGTGCCAGTAGTGTGGGACAAGGGGAGACCCAGTACTTC. It encodes CASSVGQGETQYF. The entire variable domain, with the rest obtained from reference TRBV19 and TRBJ2-5, is as follows: DGGITQSPKYLFRKEGQNVTLSCEQNLNHDAMYWYRQDPGQGLRLIYYSQIVNDFQKGDIAEGYSVSREKKESFPLTVTSAQKNPTAFYLCASSVGQGETQYFGPGTRLLVL.

The chain carries TRBV11-3 and TRBJ1-6; 8 bases line up with TRBD1. CDR1 and CDR2 from the germline V gene are SGHNT and YENEEA. With 3 bases clipped from V and 12 bases from J, the junction kept 4 bases outside the gene matches. This CDR3 has 13 residues. CDR3 loop: CASSLGQARPLHF. CDR3 in DNA: TGTGCCAGCAGCTTGGGACAGGCCAGACCCCTCCACTTT.

The rearrangement links TRBV15 to TRBJ2-1; weak D call: TRBD1 (6 bases). CDR1 is LNHNV, CDR2 YYDKDF, per germline (reference sequence). The V end lost 1 base, the J end lost 10 bases, and 17 bases lay between the germline ends. The CDR3 extends over 15 amino acids. The CDR3 DNA sequence: TGTGCCACCAGCAGAGTGGCAGGGGATCGTGGCGAGCAGTTCTTC. Translation: CATSRVAGDRGEQFF.

V and J are TRBV27 and TRBJ2-1; maybe TRBD2 (6 bases). The V end was cut by 8 bases, the J end by 0 bases, with 17 bases between. This CDR3 has 16 amino acids. Germline-derived CDR1 and CDR2 are MNHEY and SMNVEV (reference sequence). CDR3 residues: CASALTSRNSYNEQFF. In DNA form, the CDR3 reads TGTGCCAGCGCCCTTACTAGCAGAAACTCCTACAATGAGCAGTTCTTC.

As DNA, the CDR3 is TGTGCCAGCAGCTTCACGACCTCCCGGGGTGAAAAACTGTTTTTT. Its protein is CASSFTTSRGEKLFF. The V and J genes are TRBV7-9 and TRBJ1-4, with D unclear. The length of the CDR3 is 15 residues. The germline gives CDR1 SEHNR, CDR2 FQNEAQ (reference sequence). Deletions cut 3 bases from V and 7 bases from J, with 15 bases between.

The chain recombines TRBV28 with TRBJ1-3; D gene unclear. Deletions cut 1 base from V and 2 bases from J, with 9 bases between. CDR3 size: 15 residues. Germline lookup yields CDR1 MDHEN and CDR2 SYDVKM. The DNA of the CDR3 is TGTGCCAGCAGTTTATTGCAGAGGACTGGAAACACCATATATTTT. This encodes CASSLLQRTGNTIYF.

This chain joins TRBV6-5 and TRBJ1-6; TRBD1 is a possible D gene (5 bases). Trimming shortened V by 7 bases and J by 9 bases, and 13 bases separated the two germline ends. The CDR3 is made up of 13 amino acids. Germline values: CDR1 MNHEY, CDR2 SVGAGI. The CDR3 DNA reads as TGTGCCAGCATCGTAGGGGTCGGTTCACCCCTCCACTTT. This gives the protein CASIVGVGSPLHF.

V usage is TRBV2 and J usage is TRBJ1-2; 10 nucleotides agree with TRBD1. With 7 bases clipped from V and 7 bases from J, the junction kept 9 bases outside the gene matches. CDR1 is SNHLY and CDR2 is FYNNEI in the germline V gene. This CDR3 comprises 14 residues. The CDR3 here is CASTRDRGLGGYTF. The CDR3 DNA follows: TGTGCCAGCACTCGGGACAGGGGATTGGGTGGCTACACCTTC.

The CDR3 protein is CASSLDIGTASYEQYF. The CDR3 DNA is TGTGCCAGCAGCTTGGATATTGGGACAGCCTCCTACGAGCAGTACTTC. The rearrangement uses TRBV5-4 and TRBJ2-7; 7 bases are a match to TRBD1. This CDR3 region has 16 residues. Germline V CDR1 and CDR2: SGHNT, YYREEE (reference sequence). The junction had 6 bases not matched to a gene; V was cut back by 0 bases and J by 0 bases.

The chain employs TRBV3-1 (or the pseudogene TRBV3-2) and TRBJ2-2; D gene uncertain. The CDR3 runs to 17 residues. Trimming took off 0 bases at V and 13 bases at J, with 24 bases between the two ends. Germline V gene sequence: CDR1 LGHDT, CDR2 YNNKEL (reference sequence). Written as DNA, the CDR3 is TGTGCCAGCAGCCAAGACGCATCAGGAACTCTTAATAGTGGGCTGTTTTTT. Translation gives CASSQDASGTLNSGLFF.

V gene TRBV4-1 combines with J gene TRBJ1-2, with 8 bases fitting TRBD1. The CDR3 sequence is 15 residues long. Germline CDR1 reads MGHRA; CDR2 reads YSYEKL. V shed 0 bases and J 8 bases; nucleotides not matched to a gene: 8. In DNA form, the CDR3 reads TGCGCCAGCAGCCAAGATGGCAGGACAGGGACGGGCTACACCTTC. Its protein is CASSQDGRTGTGYTF.

The chain recombines TRBV18 with TRBJ2-7; the D is unclear. V was pared by 1 base and J by 6 bases, with 10 bases between. CDR1 and CDR2 (germline): KGHSH, LQKENI. The CDR3 covers 13 residues. The CDR3 DNA sequence: TGTGCCAGCTCACCACTACGTACTGGCGAGCAGTACTTC. Protein sequence: CASSPLRTGEQYF.

Concerning this clone itself: This CDR3 is missing its conserved last phenylalanine or tryptophan, likely due to a read error. The DNA is left out, because the CDR3 cannot be placed on it with certainty; the CDR3 is given as TCRdb lists it. The chain links TRBV5-4 to TRBJ1-1; the table calls TRBD1, which could not be checked here. Germline V gene data show CDR1 as SGHNT and CDR2 as YYREEE (reference sequence). The CDR3 has 15 residues if both end residues are counted. The CDR3: CASSLGTLTGTGGTL.

The V gene is TRBV30, the J gene TRBJ1-5, with D perhaps TRBD1 (5 bases). From germline, CDR1 is GTSNPN and CDR2 SVGIG (reference sequence). This CDR3 has 14 residues. V lost 2 bases to trimming and J lost 0 bases, with 8 bases between them. CDR3 amino acids: CAWSRGNSNQPQHF. The CDR3 DNA reads TGTGCCTGGAGTAGGGGAAATAGCAATCAGCCCCAGCATTTT.

The chain joins TRBV28 to TRBJ2-3; 7 nucleotides line up with TRBD2. Germline CDR1 MDHEN, CDR2 SYDVKM. CDR3 size: 16 residues. Trimming removed 5 bases from V and 3 bases from J; junction bases left unmatched: 11. CDR3 nucleotides: TGTGCCAGCAGTCCCCCGTGGCCACTAGCGACAGATACGCAGTATTTT. Its protein is CASSPPWPLATDTQYF.

V gene TRBV19 combines with J gene TRBJ1-6; 9 bases align to TRBD1. The germline gives CDR1 LNHDA, CDR2 SQIVND (reference sequence). There are 13 residues in the CDR3. Trimming cost V 8 bases and J 7 bases; bases outside gene matches: 3. This CDR3 reads CASLGTGNSPLHF. Written as DNA, the CDR3 is TGTGCCAGTCTGGGGACAGGGAATTCACCCCTCCACTTT.

The chain links TRBV7-6 to TRBJ2-2; D is ambiguous. Germline V CDR1 and CDR2: SGHVS, FNYEAQ. Trimming cost V 0 bases and J 4 bases, with 6 bases left between them. CDR3 length: 14 amino acids. CDR3 sequence reads: CASSLAHSTGELFF. CDR3 DNA: TGTGCCAGCAGCTTAGCGCACAGCACCGGGGAGCTGTTTTTT.